A single T cell receptor (beta chain) is shown here with its context. Its target is not known. Deletions cut 4 bases from V and 4 bases from J, with 16 bases between. The CDR3 has 15 residues. Per the germline V gene, CDR1 is LGHNA and CDR2 is YNFKEQ. The sample comes from a study of cytomegalovirus exposure and HLA in healthy donors. Study conclusions and caveats: Cytomegalovirus association was listed for 164 TCR beta chains.

Produced via immunoSEQ multiplex PCR; TCRdb's table is partial and in-frame only. This table has 200,000 to 300,000 clones, 87% appearing once. The chain is built from TRBV4-2 and TRBJ1-1; D gene ambiguous. The source material was PBMCs. This receptor was identified in a man in his late teens or twenties in good health and CMV-seronegative. CDR3 region: CASSPTSGFGTEAFF. CDR3 sequence (DNA): TGTGCCAGCAGCCCGACTTCGGGGTTCGGCACTGAAGCTTTCTTT.